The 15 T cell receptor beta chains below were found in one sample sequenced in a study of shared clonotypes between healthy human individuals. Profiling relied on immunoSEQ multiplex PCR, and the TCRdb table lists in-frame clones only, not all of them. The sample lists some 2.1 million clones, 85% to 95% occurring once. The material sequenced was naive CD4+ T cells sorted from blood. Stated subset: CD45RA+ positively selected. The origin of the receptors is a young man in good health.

DNA for the CDR3: TGTGCCAGCAGTGAATTTCAGGGGTTGAGCTATGGCTACACCTTC. Translating gives CASSEFQGLSYGYTF. The chain is built from TRBV25-1 and TRBJ1-2, with D tentatively TRBD1 (6 bases). CDR1 and CDR2 (germline): MGHDK, SYGVNS. This CDR3 comprises 15 residues. The germline V and J ends were trimmed by 1 base and 4 bases, with 13 bases remaining between them.

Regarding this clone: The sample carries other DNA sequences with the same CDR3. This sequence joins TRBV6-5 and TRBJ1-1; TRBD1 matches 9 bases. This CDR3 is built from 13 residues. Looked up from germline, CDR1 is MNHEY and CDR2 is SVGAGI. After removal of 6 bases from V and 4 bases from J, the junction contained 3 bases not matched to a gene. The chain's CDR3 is CASSLTGGTEAFF. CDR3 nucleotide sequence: TGTGCCAGCAGCCTGACAGGGGGCACTGAAGCTTTCTTT.

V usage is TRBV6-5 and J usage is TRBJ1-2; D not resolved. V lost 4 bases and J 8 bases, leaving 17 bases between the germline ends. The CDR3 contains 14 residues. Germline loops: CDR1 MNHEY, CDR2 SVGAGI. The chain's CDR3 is CASSSPGVAMGYTF. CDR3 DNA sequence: TGTGCCAGCAGTTCCCCAGGAGTCGCTATGGGCTACACCTTC.

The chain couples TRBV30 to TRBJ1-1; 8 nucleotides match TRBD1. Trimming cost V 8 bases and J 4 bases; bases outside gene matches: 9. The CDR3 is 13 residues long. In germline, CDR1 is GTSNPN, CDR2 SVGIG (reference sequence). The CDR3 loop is CAHRTGPGTEAFF. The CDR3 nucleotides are TGTGCCCACCGGACAGGGCCAGGCACTGAAGCTTTCTTT.

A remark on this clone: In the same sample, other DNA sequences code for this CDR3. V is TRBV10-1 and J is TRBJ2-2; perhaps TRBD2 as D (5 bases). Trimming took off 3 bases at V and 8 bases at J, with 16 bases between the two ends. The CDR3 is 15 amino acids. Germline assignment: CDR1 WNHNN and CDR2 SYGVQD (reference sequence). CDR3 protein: CASSDDILGWGELFF. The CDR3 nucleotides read TGCGCCAGCAGTGACGACATACTAGGTTGGGGGGAGCTGTTTTTT.

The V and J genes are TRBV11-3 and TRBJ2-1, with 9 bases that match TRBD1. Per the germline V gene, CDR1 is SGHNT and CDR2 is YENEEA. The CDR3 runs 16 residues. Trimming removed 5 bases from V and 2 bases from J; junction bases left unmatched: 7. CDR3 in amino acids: CASSLTQGAPYNEQFF. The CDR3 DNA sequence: TGTGCCAGCAGCCTAACACAGGGGGCTCCCTACAATGAGCAGTTCTTC.

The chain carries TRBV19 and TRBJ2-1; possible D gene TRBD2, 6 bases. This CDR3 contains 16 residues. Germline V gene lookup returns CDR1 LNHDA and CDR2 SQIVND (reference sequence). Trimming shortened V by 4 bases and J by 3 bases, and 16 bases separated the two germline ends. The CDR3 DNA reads TGTGCCAGTAGTACGACTAGTTTAGGTCTCTACAATGAGCAGTTCTTC. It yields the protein CASSTTSLGLYNEQFF.

This chain's CDR3 is CASSGGDRGFNYGYTF. DNA of the CDR3: TGTGCCAGCAGTGGGGGGGACAGGGGGTTCAACTATGGCTACACCTTC. The V call is TRBV6-1, the J call TRBJ1-2; TRBD1 aligns across 11 bases. Per germline, CDR1 MNHNS and CDR2 SASEGT. V shed 4 bases, J shed 2 bases, and the junction held 6 bases outside the gene matches. This CDR3 is 16 amino acids long.

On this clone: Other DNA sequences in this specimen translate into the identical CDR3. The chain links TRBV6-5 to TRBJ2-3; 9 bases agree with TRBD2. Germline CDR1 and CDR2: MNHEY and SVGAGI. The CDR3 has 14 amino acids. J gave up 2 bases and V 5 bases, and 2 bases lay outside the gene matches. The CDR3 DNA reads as TGTGCCAGCAGTCTAGCGGGGACCACAGATACGCAGTATTTT. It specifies CASSLAGTTDTQYF.

This CDR3 is CAISDPSAGEGETQYF. As DNA, the CDR3 is TGTGCCATCAGTGACCCTTCAGCGGGAGAAGGAGAGACCCAGTACTTC. J is TRBJ2-5 and V is TRBV10-3, with 8 positions matching TRBD2. Germline CDR1 is ENHRY and CDR2 is SYGVKD. The trim removed 3 bases at V and 4 bases at J, leaving 10 bases unmatched. The CDR3 has 16 amino acids.

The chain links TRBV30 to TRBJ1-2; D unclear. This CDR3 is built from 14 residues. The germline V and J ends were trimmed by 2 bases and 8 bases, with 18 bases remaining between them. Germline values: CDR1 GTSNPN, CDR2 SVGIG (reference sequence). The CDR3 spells CAWSTASRAGGYTF. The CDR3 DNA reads TGTGCCTGGAGTACGGCCAGTCGGGCCGGCGGCTACACCTTC.

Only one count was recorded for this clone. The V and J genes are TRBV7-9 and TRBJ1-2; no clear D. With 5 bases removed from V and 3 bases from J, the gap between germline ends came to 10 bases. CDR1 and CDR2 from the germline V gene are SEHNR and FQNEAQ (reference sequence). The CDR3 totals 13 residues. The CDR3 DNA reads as TGTGCCAGCAGCATCGCGGGATACTATGGCTACACCTTC. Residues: CASSIAGYYGYTF.

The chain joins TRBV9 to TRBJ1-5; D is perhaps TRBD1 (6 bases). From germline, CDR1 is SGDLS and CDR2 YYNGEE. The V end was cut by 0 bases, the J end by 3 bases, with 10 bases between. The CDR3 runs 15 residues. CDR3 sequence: CASSVGQGPNQPQHF. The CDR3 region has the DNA TGTGCCAGCAGCGTAGGGCAGGGGCCCAATCAGCCCCAGCATTTT.

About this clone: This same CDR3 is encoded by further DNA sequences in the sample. The DNA for the CDR3 is TGTGCCAGCAGCCTCCGGACAGGCGGCTACGAGCAGTACTTC. This encodes CASSLRTGGYEQYF. The chain employs TRBV5-4 and TRBJ2-7, with TRBD1 identical over 7 bases. The germline V gene has CDR1 SGHNT and CDR2 YYREEE (reference sequence). CDR3 length: 14 amino acids. V dropped 4 bases and J dropped 3; count of bases not matched to a gene: 7. Combining the CDR3 with reference TRBV5-4 and TRBJ2-7 gives the whole variable domain ETGVTQSPTHLIKTRGQQVTLRCSSQSGHNTVSWYQQALGQGPQFIFQYYREEENGRGNFPPRFSGLQFPNYSSELNVNALELDDSALYLCASSLRTGGYEQYFGPGTRLTVT.

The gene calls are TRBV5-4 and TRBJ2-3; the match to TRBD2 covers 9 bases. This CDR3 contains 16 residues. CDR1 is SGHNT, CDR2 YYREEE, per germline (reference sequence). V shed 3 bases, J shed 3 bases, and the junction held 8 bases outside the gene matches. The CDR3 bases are TGTGCCAGCAGCTCAACCTTAGCGGGAGCGACAGATACGCAGTATTTT. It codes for CASSSTLAGATDTQYF.